Listed below are T cell receptor beta chains from one sample, sequenced in a study of cytomegalovirus exposure and HLA in healthy donors. Only in-frame clones appear in the TCRdb table, and some are missing; sequencing was by immunoSEQ multiplex PCR. Of roughly 150,000 clones listed, about 68% are singletons. The sample was PBMCs. All receptors come from a human donor in good health. Both conserved end residues are part of each CDR3. The D gene is left open where the match is weak. Clone sizes are given selectively: once, few, many, or a class where the clone is expanded.

clone_size	d_call	v_call	j_call	cdr3_aa	cdr3_nt
NA	NA	TRBV18	TRBJ1-4	CASSLNVEEGEKLFF	TGTGCCAGCTCTCTCAATGTTGAGGAGGGCGAAAAACTGTTTTTT
NA	TRBD1	TRBV7-9	TRBJ2-7	CASSSQPGQGYEQYF	TGTGCCAGCAGCTCCCAGCCGGGACAGGGCTACGAGCAGTACTTC
few	NA	TRBV10-1	TRBJ2-7	CASSASSYEQYF	TGCGCCAGCAGCGCGAGCTCCTACGAGCAGTACTTC
few	TRBD1	TRBV27	TRBJ1-1	CASSFQLLRGPEAFF	TGTGCCAGCAGTTTCCAACTCCTTAGGGGGCCTGAAGCTTTCTTT
NA	TRBD2	TRBV5-1	TRBJ2-7	CASSPSGRASEQYF	TGCGCCAGCAGCCCCAGCGGGAGGGCCTCCGAGCAGTACTTC
NA	NA	TRBV2	TRBJ2-5	CASIGVGETQYF	TGTGCCAGCATAGGGGTTGGAGAGACCCAGTACTTC
NA	TRBD1	TRBV2	TRBJ1-4	CASRGDSPATNEKLFF	TGTGCCAGCAGGGGGGACAGCCCTGCAACTAATGAAAAACTGTTTTTT
few	TRBD2	TRBV5-6	TRBJ2-2	CASQLGSSGSWGTGELFF	TGTGCCAGCCAGCTTGGTTCTAGCGGGAGTTGGGGCACCGGGGAGCTGTTTTTT
NA	NA	TRBV9	TRBJ1-1	CASSVDNGQYTEAFF	TGTGCCAGCAGCGTAGACAACGGACAGTACACTGAAGCTTTCTTT
NA	NA	TRBV27	TRBJ2-7	CASPKDTRPLSYEQYF	TGTGCCAGCCCAAAAGATACACGTCCCTTAAGCTACGAGCAGTACTTC
NA	NA	TRBV7-9	TRBJ2-1	CASSLETTDEQFF	TGTGCCAGCAGCTTAGAGACTACGGATGAGCAGTTCTTC
NA	NA	TRBV13	TRBJ2-5	CASSLGAGETQYF	TGTGCCAGCAGCTTAGGTGCCGGGGAGACCCAGTACTTC
NA	NA	TRBV6-6	TRBJ2-7	CASSLREPPLYEQYF	TGTGCCAGCAGTCTTCGGGAGCCCCCATTATACGAGCAGTACTTC
NA	TRBD1	TRBV11-2	TRBJ1-5	CASSVDRDQPQHF	TGTGCCAGCAGCGTGGACAGGGATCAGCCCCAGCATTTT
few	TRBD1	TRBV5-6	TRBJ2-2	CASSAGTGAAGELFF	TGTGCCAGCAGCGCCGGGACAGGGGCGGCCGGGGAGCTGTTTTTT
NA	TRBD2	TRBV5-4	TRBJ2-4	CASSLEPSGRKAKNIQYF	TGTGCCAGCAGCTTGGAACCTAGCGGGAGGAAAGCCAAAAACATTCAGTACTTC
NA	TRBD1	TRBV2	TRBJ2-1	CASTKDRAVHNEQFF	TGTGCCAGCACCAAGGACAGGGCCGTTCACAATGAGCAGTTCTTC
NA	TRBD1	TRBV2	TRBJ1-1	CASNLLQGARAEAFF	TGTGCCAGCAATCTACTCCAGGGGGCCAGGGCTGAAGCTTTCTTT
few	NA	TRBV4-3	TRBJ1-2	CASSQERGGSSGYTF	TGCGCCAGCAGCCAAGAAAGGGGGGGGAGTAGTGGCTACACCTTC
NA	TRBD1	TRBV5-1	TRBJ1-6	CASSPGTGVNSPLHF	TGCGCCAGCAGCCCCGGGACAGGGGTCAATTCACCCCTCCACTTT
few	TRBD2	TRBV7-9	TRBJ2-2	CASSRIAGTGELFF	TGTGCCAGCAGCCGCATAGCGGGTACCGGGGAGCTGTTTTTT
few	TRBD1	TRBV7-9	TRBJ2-7	CASSKDRGRSVLYEQYF	TGTGCCAGCAGCAAAGACAGGGGGCGATCTGTCCTATACGAGCAGTACTTC
NA	TRBD1	TRBV18	TRBJ1-5	CASSPRYRAPLGTGDFSNQPQHF	TGTGCCAGCTCACCACGGTACAGGGCTCCTCTAGGGACAGGGGATTTCAGCAATCAGCCCCAGCATTTT
NA	NA	TRBV2	TRBJ2-1	CASSERVETYNEQFF	TGTGCCAGCAGTGAACGGGTAGAAACCTACAATGAGCAGTTCTTC
NA	NA	TRBV5-4	TRBJ2-5	CASSLKGEETQYF	TGTGCCAGCAGCTTGAAGGGGGAAGAGACCCAGTACTTC
NA	NA	TRBV2	TRBJ2-5	CASSEGRGQETQYF	TGTGCCAGCAGTGAGGGCAGGGGTCAAGAGACCCAGTACTTC
NA	TRBD2	TRBV13	TRBJ2-3	CASSSTSGRQYF	TGTGCCAGCAGTTCGACTAGCGGGAGGCAGTATTTT
NA	TRBD2	TRBV9	TRBJ2-5	CASSGGLAGAETQYF	TGTGCCAGCAGCGGCGGACTAGCGGGAGCAGAGACCCAGTACTTC
few	TRBD1	TRBV18	TRBJ2-3	CASSGRQGYTDTQYF	TGTGCCAGCTCGGGCAGACAGGGGTACACAGATACGCAGTATTTT
once	NA	TRBV28	TRBJ2-3	CAGQGGVPTDTQYF	TGTGCCGGCCAGGGTGGGGTCCCCACAGATACGCAGTATTTT
NA	TRBD2	TRBV7-3	TRBJ2-1	CASSSTGTIGPNEQFF	TGTGCCAGCAGCTCAACCGGGACTATTGGCCCCAATGAGCAGTTCTTC
NA	NA	TRBV11-2	TRBJ1-3	CASSFYGSGNTIYF	TGTGCCAGCAGCTTTTACGGCTCTGGAAACACCATATATTTT
NA	NA	TRBV7-9	TRBJ2-5	CASSLRDWETQYF	TGTGCCAGCAGCCTCCGGGACTGGGAGACCCAGTACTTC
NA	NA	TRBV6-5	TRBJ2-1	CASSRTGREQFF	TGTGCCAGCAGCCGGACTGGTAGAGAGCAGTTCTTC
once	TRBD1	TRBV4-2	TRBJ2-1	CASSHPTGQGANEQFF	TGTGCCAGCAGCCATCCCACGGGACAGGGGGCGAATGAGCAGTTCTTC
NA	TRBD1	TRBV18	TRBJ2-1	CASSPPTGTAAYNEQFF	TGTGCCAGCTCACCACCGACAGGGACCGCCGCCTACAATGAGCAGTTCTTC
few	NA	TRBV7-9	TRBJ2-3	CASSSPGHPNTDTQYF	TGTGCCAGCAGCTCGCCAGGACACCCAAACACAGATACGCAGTATTTT
NA	NA	TRBV18	TRBJ2-2	CASSRPGGPGNTGELFF	TGTGCCAGCTCACGACCGGGTGGGCCCGGGAACACCGGGGAGCTGTTTTTT
NA	NA	TRBV5-1	TRBJ1-1	CASSPTRGMNTEAFF	TGCGCCAGCAGTCCTACGCGGGGTATGAACACTGAAGCTTTCTTT
NA	NA	TRBV5-1	TRBJ2-2	CASSWIDSNTGELFF	TGCGCCAGCAGCTGGATAGACTCGAACACCGGGGAGCTGTTTTTT
few	NA	TRBV10-3	TRBJ2-7	CAISGSGSYEQYF	TGTGCCATCAGTGGGTCTGGGAGCTACGAGCAGTACTTC
NA	NA	TRBV6-1	TRBJ2-7	CASRNPPGYEQYF	TGTGCCAGCAGAAATCCCCCCGGGTACGAGCAGTACTTC
NA	NA	TRBV28	TRBJ2-7	CASSLYGRFFEQYF	TGTGCCAGCAGTTTATACGGGAGATTCTTCGAGCAGTACTTC
NA	NA	TRBV7-3	TRBJ2-5	CASSPSVSGLTQYF	TGTGCCAGCAGCCCCTCGGTCTCGGGATTGACCCAGTACTTC
NA	TRBD2	TRBV5-1	TRBJ2-3	CASVGGSGSADTQYF	TGCGCCAGCGTAGGGGGGAGCGGGAGTGCAGATACGCAGTATTTT
few	TRBD1	TRBV5-4	TRBJ2-7	CASSLQGSYEQYF	TGTGCCAGCAGCCTACAGGGGTCCTACGAGCAGTACTTC
NA	NA	TRBV20-1	TRBJ2-5	CSAEHQETQYF	TGCAGTGCTGAGCACCAAGAGACCCAGTACTTC
NA	TRBD2	TRBV5-5	TRBJ2-2	CASSLALLAGAPGELFF	TGTGCCAGCAGCTTGGCCTTGCTAGCGGGAGCCCCCGGGGAGCTGTTTTTT
few	NA	TRBV5-6	TRBJ1-4	CASSRRGSDEKLFF	TGTGCCAGCAGCCGACGGGGGTCGGATGAAAAACTGTTTTTT
few	NA	TRBV9	TRBJ1-5	CASSVGAGNGQPQHF	TGTGCCAGCAGCGTAGGGGCAGGAAATGGCCAGCCCCAGCATTTT
NA	TRBD2	TRBV6-5	TRBJ2-4	CASRRSGTSGYIQYF	TGTGCCAGCAGACGCTCCGGGACTAGCGGGTACATTCAGTACTTC
NA	TRBD2	TRBV28	TRBJ2-1	CASLFPIPAGEIFLNEQFF	TGTGCCAGCCTCTTCCCAATCCCAGCGGGAGAAATCTTCCTCAATGAGCAGTTCTTC
few	TRBD2	TRBV7-2	TRBJ2-7	CASSPGLAGDPEQYF	TGTGCCAGCAGCCCGGGACTAGCGGGAGACCCCGAGCAGTACTTC
NA	TRBD1	TRBV9	TRBJ2-1	CASSAETGSDEQFF	TGTGCCAGCAGCGCCGAGACAGGGAGCGATGAGCAGTTCTTC
NA	NA	TRBV19	TRBJ1-1	CASSVDRLNTEAFF	TGTGCCAGTAGTGTGGACAGACTGAACACTGAAGCTTTCTTT
NA	NA	TRBV14	TRBJ2-7	CASSQDLGVSYEQYF	TGTGCCAGCAGCCAAGATTTGGGAGTGTCCTACGAGCAGTACTTC
few	NA	TRBV7-2	TRBJ2-1	CASSLGEWEINEQFF	TGTGCCAGCAGCTTAGGGGAGTGGGAGATCAATGAGCAGTTCTTC
few	TRBD1	TRBV28	TRBJ1-1	CASSLRQGGTEAFF	TGTGCCAGCAGTCTACGACAGGGGGGAACTGAAGCTTTCTTT
few	TRBD1	TRBV2	TRBJ1-1	CASSFSGGLAEAFF	TGTGCCAGCAGTTTCTCAGGGGGCTTGGCTGAAGCTTTCTTT